The rows below give T cell receptor beta chains drawn from one sample of a study of cytomegalovirus exposure and HLA in healthy donors. Sequencing used immunoSEQ multiplex PCR; TCRdb keeps in-frame clones, though not all of them. The data contain some 65,000 clones, approximately 60% of them seen just once; the ten biggest clones take up approximately 3%. The sample consisted of PBMCs. The receptors shown here come from a man younger than 40 in good health and CMV-seronegative. The conserved cysteine and the conserved F or W are not part of the CDR3 here. Each record gives: V gene, J gene, CDR3 length, CDR3 protein.

V: TRBV7-7; J: TRBJ2-1; length: 12; CDR3: ASNHGGGMGEQF
V: TRBV7-9; J: TRBJ1-3; length: 13; CDR3: ASSPRTGSGNTIY
V: TRBV29-1; J: TRBJ2-7; length: 10; CDR3: SAQTGRYEQY
V: TRBV30; J: TRBJ2-5; length: 10; CDR3: AWGASGVVQY
V: TRBV6-5; J: TRBJ1-5; length: 14; CDR3: ASSYTSEDGRRAQH
V: TRBV2; J: TRBJ1-3; length: 13; CDR3: ASSPEGISGNTIY
V: TRBV4-2; J: TRBJ1-2; length: 10; CDR3: ASSFGNYGYT
V: TRBV5-4; J: TRBJ2-3; length: 14; CDR3: ASSLDGEPSTDTQY
V: TRBV7-8; J: TRBJ2-7; length: 12; CDR3: ASSSTGHIYEQY
V: TRBV5-6; J: TRBJ2-3; length: 12; CDR3: ASSSRDFSDTQY
V: TRBV18; J: TRBJ1-2; length: 11; CDR3: ASSTEPNYGYT
V: TRBV11-3; J: TRBJ2-2; length: 12; CDR3: ASSLTTNTGELF
V: TRBV6-5; J: TRBJ1-2; length: 12; CDR3: ASSKALTDNGYT
V: TRBV5-4; J: TRBJ1-2; length: 12; CDR3: ASSGGQWDTGYT
V: TRBV4-1; J: TRBJ1-1; length: 14; CDR3: ASSPRGQRVNTEAF
V: TRBV13; J: TRBJ1-6; length: 14; CDR3: ASSLGDRRKRAPLH
V: TRBV1; J: TRBJ2-1; length: 16; CDR3: TSSQDSGTRSCYNEQF
V: TRBV25-1; J: TRBJ2-2; length: 14; CDR3: ASSELGGDGTGELF
V: TRBV7-6; J: TRBJ2-7; length: 13; CDR3: ASSFRPATIYEQY
V: TRBV5-6; J: TRBJ2-7; length: 14; CDR3: ASSPGTSGGAHEQY
V: TRBV2; J: TRBJ1-1; length: 12; CDR3: ASSAQPGTGGAF
V: TRBV9; J: TRBJ1-5; length: 15; CDR3: ASSATGDSYSNQPQH
V: TRBV11-3; J: TRBJ2-6; length: 12; CDR3: ASSAFSGANVLT
V: TRBV6-5; J: TRBJ1-2; length: 11; CDR3: ASSWEAGRGYT
V: TRBV5-6; J: TRBJ1-5; length: 11; CDR3: ASSLGQLQPQH
V: TRBV19; J: TRBJ2-1; length: 11; CDR3: ASSIQVPNEQF
V: TRBV28; J: TRBJ2-7; length: 13; CDR3: ASSPEGAPLYEQY
V: TRBV12-5; J: TRBJ1-3; length: 13; CDR3: ASDLGTGRGNTIY
V: TRBV4-1; J: TRBJ2-1; length: 14; CDR3: ASSQDFQRGRNEQF
V: TRBV5-1; J: TRBJ1-1; length: 13; CDR3: ASSLVGTGNTEAF
V: TRBV7-7; J: TRBJ2-7; length: 10; CDR3: ASSRGGGEQY
V: TRBV6-1; J: TRBJ1-1; length: 14; CDR3: ASSDLLTGKNTEAF
V: TRBV5-1; J: TRBJ2-3; length: 7; CDR3: ASPDTQY
V: TRBV6-1; J: TRBJ1-6; length: 12; CDR3: ASSEYREHSPLH
V: TRBV5-1; J: TRBJ2-7; length: 12; CDR3: ASSLEGQGTGQY
V: TRBV7-2; J: TRBJ2-5; length: 11; CDR3: ASSRDTGETQY
V: TRBV7-8; J: TRBJ1-2; length: 13; CDR3: ASSSNLDRFGGYT
V: TRBV25-1; J: TRBJ2-1; length: 13; CDR3: ASSPFPTGNDEQF
V: TRBV30; J: TRBJ1-1; length: 13; CDR3: AWRGQGASRTEAF
V: TRBV5-8; J: TRBJ2-2; length: 13; CDR3: ASSHGTSNTGELF
V: TRBV5-4; J: TRBJ1-3; length: 15; CDR3: ASSSTSDSRRGATIY
V: TRBV6-5; J: TRBJ2-1; length: 13; CDR3: ASSYGLAAYNEQF
V: TRBV25-1; J: TRBJ1-5; length: 10; CDR3: ASRQGNQPQH
V: TRBV6-6; J: TRBJ2-3; length: 11; CDR3: ASSSGGPDTQY
V: TRBV19; J: TRBJ1-5; length: 13; CDR3: ASSIMESGNQPQH
V: TRBV11-2; J: TRBJ1-2; length: 13; CDR3: ASSHSVGANYGYT
V: TRBV4-1; J: TRBJ1-6; length: 13; CDR3: ASSQDETNNSPLH
V: TRBV15; J: TRBJ1-2; length: 12; CDR3: ATSRGYLSRGYT
V: TRBV11-3; J: TRBJ2-1; length: 13; CDR3: ASSLRESSYNEQF
V: TRBV2; J: TRBJ1-5; length: 13; CDR3: ASTLRSGYNQPQH
V: TRBV19; J: TRBJ1-2; length: 9; CDR3: ATGDWRGYT
V: TRBV29-1; J: TRBJ2-5; length: 10; CDR3: SVDRERETQY
V: TRBV5-1; J: TRBJ2-5; length: 12; CDR3: ASSWLGGQETQY
V: TRBV6-4; J: TRBJ2-3; length: 13; CDR3: ASSDGTGHTDTQY
V: TRBV30; J: TRBJ1-4; length: 12; CDR3: ACHYGTTNEKLF
V: TRBV6-1; J: TRBJ2-7; length: 13; CDR3: ASSEPGRGANEQY
V: TRBV29-1; J: TRBJ2-4; length: 9; CDR3: SVEAWPIQY
V: TRBV5-4; J: TRBJ2-2; length: 14; CDR3: ASSLGDRGGDGELF
V: TRBV29-1; J: TRBJ2-3; length: 15; CDR3: SVEGLGAGGWTDTQY
V: TRBV15; J: TRBJ2-5; length: 15; CDR3: ATSRDGGGRAGETQY